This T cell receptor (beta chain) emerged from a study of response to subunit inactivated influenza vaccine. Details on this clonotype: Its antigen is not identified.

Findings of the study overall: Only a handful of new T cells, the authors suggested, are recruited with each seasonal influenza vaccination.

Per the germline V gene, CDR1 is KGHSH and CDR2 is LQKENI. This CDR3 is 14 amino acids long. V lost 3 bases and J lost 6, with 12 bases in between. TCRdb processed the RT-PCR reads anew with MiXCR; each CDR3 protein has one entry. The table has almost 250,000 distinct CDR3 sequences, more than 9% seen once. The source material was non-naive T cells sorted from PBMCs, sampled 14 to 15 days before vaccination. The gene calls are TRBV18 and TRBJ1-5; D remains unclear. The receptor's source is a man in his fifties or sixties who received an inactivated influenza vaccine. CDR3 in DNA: TGTGCCAGCTCACCGGTTGGAGTGGCTCAGCCCCAGCATTTT. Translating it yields CASSPVGVAQPQHF.